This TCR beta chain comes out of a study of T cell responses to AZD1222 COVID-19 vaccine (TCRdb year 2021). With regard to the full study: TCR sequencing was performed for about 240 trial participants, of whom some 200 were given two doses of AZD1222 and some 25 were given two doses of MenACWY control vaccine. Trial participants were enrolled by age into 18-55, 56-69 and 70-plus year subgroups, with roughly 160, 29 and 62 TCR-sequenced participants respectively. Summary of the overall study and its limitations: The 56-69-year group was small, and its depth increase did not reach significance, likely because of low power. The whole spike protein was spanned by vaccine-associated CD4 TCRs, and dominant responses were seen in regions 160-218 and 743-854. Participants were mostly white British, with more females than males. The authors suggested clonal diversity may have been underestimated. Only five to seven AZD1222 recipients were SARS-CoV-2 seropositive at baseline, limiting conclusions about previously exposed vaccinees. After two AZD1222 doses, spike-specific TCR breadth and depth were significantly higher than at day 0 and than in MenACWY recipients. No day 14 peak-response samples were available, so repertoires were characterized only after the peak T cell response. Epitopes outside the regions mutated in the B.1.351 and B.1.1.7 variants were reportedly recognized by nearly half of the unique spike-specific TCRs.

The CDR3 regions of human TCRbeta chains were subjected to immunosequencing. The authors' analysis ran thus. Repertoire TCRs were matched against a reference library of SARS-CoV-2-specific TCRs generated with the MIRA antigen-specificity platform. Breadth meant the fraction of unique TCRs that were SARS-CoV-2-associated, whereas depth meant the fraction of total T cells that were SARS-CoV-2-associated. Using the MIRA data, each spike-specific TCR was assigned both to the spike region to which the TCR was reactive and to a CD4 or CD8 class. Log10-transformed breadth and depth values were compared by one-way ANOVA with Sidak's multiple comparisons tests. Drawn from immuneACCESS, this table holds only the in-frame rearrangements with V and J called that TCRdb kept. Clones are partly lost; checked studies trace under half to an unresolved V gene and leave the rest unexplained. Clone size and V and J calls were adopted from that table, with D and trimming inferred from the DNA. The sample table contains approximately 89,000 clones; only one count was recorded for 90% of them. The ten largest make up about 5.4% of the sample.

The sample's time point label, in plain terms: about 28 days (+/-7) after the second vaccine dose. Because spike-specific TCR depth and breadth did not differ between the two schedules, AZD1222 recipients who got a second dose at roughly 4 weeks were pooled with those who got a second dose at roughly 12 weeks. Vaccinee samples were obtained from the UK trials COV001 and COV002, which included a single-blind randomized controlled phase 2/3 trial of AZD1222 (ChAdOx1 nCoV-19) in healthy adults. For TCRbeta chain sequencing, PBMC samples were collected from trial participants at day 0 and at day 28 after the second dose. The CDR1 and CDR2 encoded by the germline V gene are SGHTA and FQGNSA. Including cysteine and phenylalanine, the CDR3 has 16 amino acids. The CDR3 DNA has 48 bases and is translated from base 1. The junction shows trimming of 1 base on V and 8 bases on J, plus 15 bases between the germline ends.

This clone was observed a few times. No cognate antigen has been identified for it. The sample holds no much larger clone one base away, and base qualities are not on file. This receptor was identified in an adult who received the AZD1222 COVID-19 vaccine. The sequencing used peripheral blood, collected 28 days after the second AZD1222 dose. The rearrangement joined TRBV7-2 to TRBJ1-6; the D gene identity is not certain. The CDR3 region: CASSLVSGRTDSPLHF. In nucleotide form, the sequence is TGTGCCAGCAGCTTAGTTAGTGGGCGCACGGATTCACCCCTCCACTTT.